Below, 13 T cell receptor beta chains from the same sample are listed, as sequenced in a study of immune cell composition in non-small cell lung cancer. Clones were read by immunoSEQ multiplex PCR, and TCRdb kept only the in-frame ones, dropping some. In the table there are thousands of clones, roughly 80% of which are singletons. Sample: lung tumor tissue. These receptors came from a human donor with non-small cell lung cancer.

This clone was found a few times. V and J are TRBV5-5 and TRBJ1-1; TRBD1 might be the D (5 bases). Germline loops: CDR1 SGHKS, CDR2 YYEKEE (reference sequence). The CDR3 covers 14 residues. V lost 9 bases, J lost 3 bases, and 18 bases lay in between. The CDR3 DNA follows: TGTGCCACCTCTGTGGGGGAATCATACACTGAAGCTTTCTTT. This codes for CATSVGESYTEAFF.

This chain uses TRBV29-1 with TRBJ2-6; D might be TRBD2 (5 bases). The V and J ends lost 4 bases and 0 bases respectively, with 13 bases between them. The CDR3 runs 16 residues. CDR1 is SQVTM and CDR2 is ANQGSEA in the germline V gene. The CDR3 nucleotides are TGCAGCGTTGTGTGGCAGGCGGGCTCTGGGGCCAACGTCCTGACTTTC. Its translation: CSVVWQAGSGANVLTF.

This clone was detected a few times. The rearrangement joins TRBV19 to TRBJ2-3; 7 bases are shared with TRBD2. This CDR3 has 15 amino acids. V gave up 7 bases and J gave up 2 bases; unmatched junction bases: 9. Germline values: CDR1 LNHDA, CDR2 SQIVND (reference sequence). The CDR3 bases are TGTGCCAGTACTACCGGGAGGATAATCACAGATACGCAGTATTTT. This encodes CASTTGRIITDTQYF.

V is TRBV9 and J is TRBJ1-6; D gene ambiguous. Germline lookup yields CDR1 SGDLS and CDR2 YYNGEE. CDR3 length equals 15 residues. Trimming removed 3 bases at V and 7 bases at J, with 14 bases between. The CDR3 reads CASSEGSGVNSPLHF. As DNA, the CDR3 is TGTGCCAGCAGCGAGGGAAGTGGGGTGAATTCACCCCTCCACTTT.

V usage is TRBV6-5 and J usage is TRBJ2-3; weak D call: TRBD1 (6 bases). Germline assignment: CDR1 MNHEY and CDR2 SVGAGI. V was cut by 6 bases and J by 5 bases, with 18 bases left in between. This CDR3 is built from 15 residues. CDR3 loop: CASRPTLGAGDTQYF. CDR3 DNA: TGTGCCAGCAGACCCACACTGGGGGCCGGAGATACGCAGTATTTT.

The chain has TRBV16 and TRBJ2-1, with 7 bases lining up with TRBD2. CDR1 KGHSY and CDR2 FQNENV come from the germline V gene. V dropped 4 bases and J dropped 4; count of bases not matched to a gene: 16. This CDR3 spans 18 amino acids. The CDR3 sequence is CASSRGAGVSTIYNEQFF. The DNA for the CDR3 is TGTGCCAGCAGCCGGGGCGCGGGGGTCTCGACGATTTACAATGAGCAGTTCTTC.

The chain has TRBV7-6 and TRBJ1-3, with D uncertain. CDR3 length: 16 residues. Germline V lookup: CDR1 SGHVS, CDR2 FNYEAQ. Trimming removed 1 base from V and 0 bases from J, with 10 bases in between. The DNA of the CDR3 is TGTGCCAGCAGCTTAGTCGGGATTTCCTCTGGAAACACCATATATTTT. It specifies CASSLVGISSGNTIYF. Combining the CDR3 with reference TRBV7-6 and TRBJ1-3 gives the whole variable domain GAGVSQSPRYKVTKRGQDVALRCDPISGHVSLYWYRQALGQGPEFLTYFNYEAQQDKSGLPNDRFSAERPEGSISTLTIQRTEQRDSAMYRCASSLVGISSGNTIYFGEGSWLTVV.

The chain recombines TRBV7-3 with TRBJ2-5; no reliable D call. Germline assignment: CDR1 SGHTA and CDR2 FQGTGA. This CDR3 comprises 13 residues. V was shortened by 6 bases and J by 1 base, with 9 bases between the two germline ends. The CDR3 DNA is TGTGCCAGCAGTTCCGCCCCCCAAGAGACCCAGTACTTC. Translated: CASSSAPQETQYF.

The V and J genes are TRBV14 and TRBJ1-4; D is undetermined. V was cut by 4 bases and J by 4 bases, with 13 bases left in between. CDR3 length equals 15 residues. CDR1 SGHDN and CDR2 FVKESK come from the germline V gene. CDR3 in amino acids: CASSLGRGGNEKLFF. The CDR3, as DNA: TGTGCCAGCAGCCTTGGAAGAGGTGGTAATGAAAAACTGTTTTTT.

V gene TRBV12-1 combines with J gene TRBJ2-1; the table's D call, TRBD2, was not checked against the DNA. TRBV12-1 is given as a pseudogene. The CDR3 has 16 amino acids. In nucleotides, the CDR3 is TGTGCCAGCAGCTTTGCGGGGCGGGGGGGTATGAATGAGCAGTTCTTC. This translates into CASSFAGRGGMNEQFF.

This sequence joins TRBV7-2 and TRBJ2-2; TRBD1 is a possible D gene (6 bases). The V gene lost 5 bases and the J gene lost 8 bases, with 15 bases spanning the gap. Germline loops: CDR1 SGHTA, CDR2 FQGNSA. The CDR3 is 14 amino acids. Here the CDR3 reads CASSPRQGWGELFF. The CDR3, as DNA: TGTGCCAGCAGCCCCCGGCAGGGGTGGGGGGAGCTGTTTTTT.

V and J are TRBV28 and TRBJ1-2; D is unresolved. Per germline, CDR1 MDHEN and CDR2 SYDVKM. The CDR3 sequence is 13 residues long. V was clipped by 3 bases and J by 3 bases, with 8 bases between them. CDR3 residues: CASSFRQHYGYTF. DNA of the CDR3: TGTGCCAGCAGTTTTAGGCAGCACTATGGCTACACCTTC.

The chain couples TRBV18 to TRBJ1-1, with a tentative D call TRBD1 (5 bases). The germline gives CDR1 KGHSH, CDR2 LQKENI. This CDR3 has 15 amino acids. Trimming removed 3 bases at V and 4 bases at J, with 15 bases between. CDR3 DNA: TGTGCCAGCTCACCTCAAAAGGGACGCGGCACTGAAGCTTTCTTT. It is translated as CASSPQKGRGTEAFF.